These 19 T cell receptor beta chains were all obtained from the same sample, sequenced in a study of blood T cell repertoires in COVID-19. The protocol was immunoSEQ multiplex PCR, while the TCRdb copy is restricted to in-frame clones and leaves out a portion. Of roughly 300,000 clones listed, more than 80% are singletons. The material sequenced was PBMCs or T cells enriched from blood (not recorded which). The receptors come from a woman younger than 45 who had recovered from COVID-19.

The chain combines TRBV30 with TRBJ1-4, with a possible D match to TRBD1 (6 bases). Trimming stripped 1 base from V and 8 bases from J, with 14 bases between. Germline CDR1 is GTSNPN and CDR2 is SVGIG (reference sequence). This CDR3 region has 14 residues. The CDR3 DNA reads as TGTGCCTGGAGTGCGATGGCTGGGGGCGAAAAACTGTTTTTT. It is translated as CAWSAMAGGEKLFF.

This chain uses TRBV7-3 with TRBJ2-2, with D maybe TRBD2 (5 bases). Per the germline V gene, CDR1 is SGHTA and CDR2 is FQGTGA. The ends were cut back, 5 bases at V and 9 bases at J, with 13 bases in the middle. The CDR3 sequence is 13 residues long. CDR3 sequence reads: CASSPHNGRELFF. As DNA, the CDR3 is TGTGCCAGCAGCCCCCACAACGGGAGGGAGCTGTTTTTT.

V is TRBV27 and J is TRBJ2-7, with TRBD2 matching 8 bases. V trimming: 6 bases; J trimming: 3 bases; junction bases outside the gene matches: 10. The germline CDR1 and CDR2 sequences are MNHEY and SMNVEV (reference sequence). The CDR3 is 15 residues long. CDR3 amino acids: CASSQGLEFYYEQYF. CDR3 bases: TGTGCCAGCAGCCAGGGACTAGAATTTTACTACGAGCAGTACTTC.

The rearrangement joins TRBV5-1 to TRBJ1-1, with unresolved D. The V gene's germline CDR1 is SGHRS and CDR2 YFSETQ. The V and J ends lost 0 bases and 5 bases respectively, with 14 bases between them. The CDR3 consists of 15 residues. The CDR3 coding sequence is TGCGCCAGCAGCTTGGATGCGGGGAGAGAGACTGAAGCTTTCTTT. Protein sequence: CASSLDAGRETEAFF.

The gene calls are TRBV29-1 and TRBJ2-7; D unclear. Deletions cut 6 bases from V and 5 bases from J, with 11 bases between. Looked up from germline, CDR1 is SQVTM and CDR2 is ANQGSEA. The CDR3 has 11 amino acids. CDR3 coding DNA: TGCAGCGTCGCGGTCTTCCACGAGCAGTACTTC. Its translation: CSVAVFHEQYF.

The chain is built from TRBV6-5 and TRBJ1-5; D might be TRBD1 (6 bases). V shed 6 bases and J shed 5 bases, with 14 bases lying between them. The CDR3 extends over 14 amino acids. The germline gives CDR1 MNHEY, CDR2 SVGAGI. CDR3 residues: CASRSRTDYQPQHF. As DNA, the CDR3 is TGTGCCAGCAGGTCCCGGACAGACTATCAGCCCCAGCATTTT.

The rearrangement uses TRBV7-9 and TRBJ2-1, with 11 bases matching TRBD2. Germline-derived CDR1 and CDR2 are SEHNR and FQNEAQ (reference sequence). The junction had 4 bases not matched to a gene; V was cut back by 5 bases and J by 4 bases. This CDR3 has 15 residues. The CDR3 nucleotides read TGTGCCAGCAGCGTCGGGACTAGCGGTTACAATGAGCAGTTCTTC. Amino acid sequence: CASSVGTSGYNEQFF. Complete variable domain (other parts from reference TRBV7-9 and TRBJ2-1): DTGVSQNPRHKITKRGQNVTFRCDPISEHNRLYWYRQTLGQGPEFLTYFQNEAQLEKSRLLSDRFSAERPKGSFSTLEIQRTEQGDSAMYLCASSVGTSGYNEQFFGPGTRLTVL.

CDR3 in amino acids: CASSLVLAGQETQYF. The CDR3, as DNA: TGTGCCAGCAGCTTAGTACTAGCGGGACAAGAGACCCAGTACTTC. The rearrangement uses TRBV7-2 and TRBJ2-5; 10 nucleotides agree with TRBD2. CDR3 length: 15 amino acids. V gave up 1 base and J gave up 2 bases; unmatched junction bases: 1. Germline CDR1 is SGHTA and CDR2 is FQGNSA.

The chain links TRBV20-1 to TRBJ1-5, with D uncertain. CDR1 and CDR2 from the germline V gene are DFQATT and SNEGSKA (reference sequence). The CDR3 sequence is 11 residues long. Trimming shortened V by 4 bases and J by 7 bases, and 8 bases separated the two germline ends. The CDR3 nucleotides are TGCAGTGCTACCTCGGGGCAGCCCCAGCATTTT. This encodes CSATSGQPQHF.

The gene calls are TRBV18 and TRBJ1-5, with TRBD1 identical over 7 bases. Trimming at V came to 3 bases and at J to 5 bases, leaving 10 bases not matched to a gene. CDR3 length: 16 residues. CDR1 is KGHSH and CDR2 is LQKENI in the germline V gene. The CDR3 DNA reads TGTGCCAGCTCACCGTTAGGAGACAGGGCTTATCAGCCCCAGCATTTT. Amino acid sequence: CASSPLGDRAYQPQHF.

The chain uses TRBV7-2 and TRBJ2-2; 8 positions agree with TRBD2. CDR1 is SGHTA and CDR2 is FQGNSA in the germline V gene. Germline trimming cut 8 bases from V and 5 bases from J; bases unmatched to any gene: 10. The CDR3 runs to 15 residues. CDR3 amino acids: CASGFPGGRTGELFF. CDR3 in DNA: TGTGCCAGCGGTTTCCCGGGAGGGCGTACCGGGGAGCTGTTTTTT.

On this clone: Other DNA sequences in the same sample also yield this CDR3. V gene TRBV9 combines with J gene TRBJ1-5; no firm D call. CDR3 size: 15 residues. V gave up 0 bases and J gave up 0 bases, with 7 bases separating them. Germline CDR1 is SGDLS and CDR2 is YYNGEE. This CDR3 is CASSVGGSSNQPQHF. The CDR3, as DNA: TGTGCCAGCAGCGTAGGAGGCAGTAGCAATCAGCCCCAGCATTTT. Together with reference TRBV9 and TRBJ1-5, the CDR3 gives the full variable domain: DSGVTQTPKHLITATGQRVTLRCSPRSGDLSVYWYQQSLDQGLQFLIQYYNGEERAKGNILERFSAQQFPDLHSELNLSSLELGDSALYFCASSVGGSSNQPQHFGDGTRLSIL.

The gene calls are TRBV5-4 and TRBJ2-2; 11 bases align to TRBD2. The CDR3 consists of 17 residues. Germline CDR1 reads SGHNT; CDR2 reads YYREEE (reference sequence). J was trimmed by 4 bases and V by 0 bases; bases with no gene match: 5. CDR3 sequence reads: CASSLGSGRAVTGELFF. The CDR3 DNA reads TGTGCCAGCAGCTTGGGTAGCGGGAGGGCCGTCACCGGGGAGCTGTTTTTT.

CDR3 in amino acids: CASRTTGTPRDQPQHF. CDR3 in DNA: TGTGCCAGCAGAACAACCGGGACTCCACGGGATCAGCCCCAGCATTTT. This sequence joins TRBV28 and TRBJ1-5, with D tentatively TRBD1 (5 bases). Per germline, CDR1 MDHEN and CDR2 SYDVKM. V was trimmed by 6 bases and J by 5 bases, leaving 20 bases between them. This CDR3 region has 16 residues.

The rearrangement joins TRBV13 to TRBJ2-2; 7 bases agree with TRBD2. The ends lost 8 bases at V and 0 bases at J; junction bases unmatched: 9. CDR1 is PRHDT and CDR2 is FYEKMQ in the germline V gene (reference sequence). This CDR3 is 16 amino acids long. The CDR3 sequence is CASSPPGGPNTGELFF. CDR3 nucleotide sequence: TGTGCCAGCTCCCCTCCGGGAGGCCCGAACACCGGGGAGCTGTTTTTT. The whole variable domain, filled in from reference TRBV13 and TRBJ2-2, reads AAGVIQSPRHLIKEKRETATLKCYPIPRHDTVYWYQQGPGQDPQFLISFYEKMQSDKGSIPDRFSAQQFSDYHSELNMSSLELGDSALYFCASSPPGGPNTGELFFGEGSRLTVL.

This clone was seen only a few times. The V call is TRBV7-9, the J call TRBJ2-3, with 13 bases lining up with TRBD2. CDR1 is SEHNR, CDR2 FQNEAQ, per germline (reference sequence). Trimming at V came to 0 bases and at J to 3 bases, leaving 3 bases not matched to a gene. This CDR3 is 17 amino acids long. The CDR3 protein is CASSLAPGLAGTDTQYF. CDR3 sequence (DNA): TGTGCCAGCAGCTTAGCCCCGGGACTAGCGGGAACAGATACGCAGTATTTT.

Here the CDR3 reads CASSLVGKGTQYF. DNA of the CDR3: TGTGCCAGCAGCTTAGTCGGGAAGGGTACGCAGTATTTT. The chain links TRBV11-3 to TRBJ2-3; possible D gene TRBD2, 5 bases. This CDR3 has 13 residues. Trimming took 1 base from V and 8 from J, leaving 10 bases between them. The V gene's germline CDR1 is SGHNT and CDR2 YENEEA.

CDR3 protein: CASSLFRGEGTDTQYF. The CDR3 DNA is TGTGCCAGCAGCTTATTCAGAGGGGAGGGCACAGATACGCAGTATTTT. This sequence joins TRBV11-3 and TRBJ2-3, with D maybe TRBD2 (6 bases). Germline CDR1 reads SGHNT; CDR2 reads YENEEA. CDR3 length equals 16 residues. The V gene lost 2 bases and the J gene lost 1 base, with 13 bases spanning the gap.

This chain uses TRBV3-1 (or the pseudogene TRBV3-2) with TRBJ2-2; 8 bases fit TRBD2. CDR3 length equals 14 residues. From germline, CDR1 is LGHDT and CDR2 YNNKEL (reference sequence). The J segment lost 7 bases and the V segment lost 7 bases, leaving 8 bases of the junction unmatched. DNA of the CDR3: TGTGCCAGCAAAACGGGACTAGTCATCGGGGAGCTGTTTTTT. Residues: CASKTGLVIGELFF.